One and the same sample provided the 29 T cell receptor beta chains below, sequenced in a study of blood T cell repertoires in COVID-19. Clones were read by immunoSEQ multiplex PCR, and TCRdb kept only the in-frame ones, dropping some. Of approximately 280,000 clones listed, approximately 86% are singletons. Material for sequencing was peripheral blood. These receptors came from a woman aged 30 to 39 who had recovered from COVID-19.

The chain combines TRBV10-3 with TRBJ2-7; 8 bases align to TRBD1. CDR3 length: 15 amino acids. Germline V gene sequence: CDR1 ENHRY, CDR2 SYGVKD. The V segment lost 6 bases and the J segment 0 bases; nucleotides outside the gene matches: 7. CDR3 amino acids: CAISQQDRGSYEQYF. CDR3 DNA sequence: TGTGCCATCAGCCAACAAGACAGGGGCTCCTACGAGCAGTACTTC.

The chain has TRBV27 and TRBJ1-2, with a weak D call TRBD1 (6 bases). CDR1 and CDR2 (germline): MNHEY, SMNVEV (reference sequence). The CDR3 length is 13 residues. The V end was cut by 3 bases, the J end by 4 bases, with 9 bases between. The chain's CDR3 is CASSLGGPYGYTF. The CDR3, as DNA: TGTGCCAGCAGTTTGGGGGGGCCCTATGGCTACACCTTC.

This clone was seen just once. The V gene is TRBV7-6, the J gene TRBJ2-3, with TRBD1 as a possible D gene (5 bases). The germline CDR1 and CDR2 sequences are SGHVS and FNYEAQ. Between the trimmed V and J ends, which lost 4 bases and 14 bases, there was a span of 13 bases. The CDR3 is 11 residues long. CDR3 bases: TGTGCCAGCAGCTACGGGCCCAGGGCGTATTTT. The encoded protein is CASSYGPRAYF.

The rearrangement uses TRBV18 and TRBJ2-7; 10 bases are a match to TRBD2. CDR3 size: 16 residues. Germline lookup yields CDR1 KGHSH and CDR2 LQKENI. V lost 5 bases to trimming and J lost 3 bases; unmatched junction nucleotides: 10. CDR3 DNA: TGTGCCAGCTCAGGCGGCCCGGGACTAGCGTTCTACGAGCAGTACTTC. Translating gives CASSGGPGLAFYEQYF.

This clone was observed a single time. The CDR3 protein is CATSKITSGGETQYF. The CDR3, as DNA: TGTGCCACCTCTAAAATTACTAGCGGGGGAGAGACCCAGTACTTC. The chain has TRBV28 and TRBJ2-5, with 11 bases aligning to TRBD2. V shed 10 bases and J 4 bases; nucleotides not matched to a gene: 11. The CDR3 sequence is 15 residues long. Germline loops: CDR1 MDHEN, CDR2 SYDVKM. Combining the CDR3 with reference TRBV28 and TRBJ2-5 gives the whole variable domain DVKVTQSSRYLVKRTGEKVFLECVQDMDHENMFWYRQDPGLGLRLIYFSYDVKMKEKGDIPEGYSVSREKKERFSLILESASTNQTSMYLCATSKITSGGETQYFGPGTRLLVL.

The chain employs TRBV6-1 and TRBJ1-6; tentative D call: TRBD1 (6 bases). CDR3 length equals 16 residues. V was trimmed by 0 bases and J by 1 base, leaving 7 bases between them. CDR1 MNHNS and CDR2 SASEGT come from the germline V gene. In DNA, the CDR3 is TGTGCCAGCAGTGAAGCACAGGGTTCCTATAATTCACCCCTCCACTTT. It codes for CASSEAQGSYNSPLHF.

This chain uses TRBV4-3 with TRBJ1-2, with D tentatively TRBD1 (6 bases). This CDR3 region has 15 residues. Germline-derived CDR1 and CDR2 are LGHNA and YSLEER. The V gene lost 3 bases and the J gene lost 5 bases, with 16 bases spanning the gap. The CDR3 sequence is CASSQTTGTAYGYTF. Written as DNA, the CDR3 is TGCGCCAGCAGCCAGACAACAGGGACCGCGTATGGCTACACCTTC.

The V and J genes are TRBV4-1 and TRBJ1-1; TRBD1 matches 7 bases. The trim removed 2 bases at V and 7 bases at J, leaving 7 bases unmatched. CDR3 length equals 14 residues. Germline assignment: CDR1 MGHRA and CDR2 YSYEKL. The chain's CDR3 is CASSQPFGTDEAFF. The CDR3 DNA follows: TGCGCCAGCAGCCAACCTTTCGGGACAGATGAAGCTTTCTTT.

This sequence joins TRBV28 and TRBJ2-7, with unresolved D. This CDR3 spans 15 amino acids. The V end lost 4 bases, the J end lost 3 bases, and 16 bases lay between the germline ends. Germline-derived CDR1 and CDR2 are MDHEN and SYDVKM. The DNA of the CDR3 is TGTGCCAGCAGTTCCCCGACATTTGGGCACTACGAGCAGTACTTC. The encoded protein is CASSSPTFGHYEQYF.

The V and J genes are TRBV1 and TRBJ2-7; the tabulated D call, TRBD1, remains unverified against the DNA. TRBV1 is a listed pseudogene. This CDR3 region has 14 residues. In DNA, the CDR3 is TGCACCAGCAGCCGTGACAGGGCCTCCTACGAGCAGTACTTC. Protein: CTSSRDRASYEQYF.

The CDR3 DNA reads TGTGCCAGCAGTGAACCCGACCAGGGCGACACCGGCACAGATACGCAGTATTTT. This codes for CASSEPDQGDTGTDTQYF. The chain has TRBV25-1 and TRBJ2-3, with D possibly being TRBD1 (5 bases). Germline CDR1 is MGHDK and CDR2 is SYGVNS. Trimming took 2 bases from V and 1 from J, leaving 19 bases between them. CDR3 length: 18 amino acids.

The rearrangement joins TRBV5-1 to TRBJ2-5; perhaps TRBD2 as D (7 bases). With 2 bases removed from V and 4 bases from J, the gap between germline ends came to 12 bases. Per germline, CDR1 SGHRS and CDR2 YFSETQ. The CDR3 spans 14 residues. The CDR3 DNA is TGCGCCAGCAGCTTCCAGGGAGGGGGAGAGACCCAGTACTTC. Encoded protein: CASSFQGGGETQYF.

The rearrangement links TRBV7-3 to TRBJ2-1, with a possible D match to TRBD2 (5 bases). V was clipped by 3 bases and J by 0 bases, with 9 bases between them. This CDR3 is built from 15 residues. CDR1 is SGHTA, CDR2 FQGTGA, per germline. The CDR3 DNA reads as TGTGCCAGCAGCTTCGATCGGGGCTCCTACAATGAGCAGTTCTTC. This codes for CASSFDRGSYNEQFF.

With regard to this clone: This same CDR3 is encoded by further DNA sequences in the sample. The chain has TRBV5-1 and TRBJ2-1; D remains ambiguous. The CDR3 has 11 amino acids. Germline V gene sequence: CDR1 SGHRS, CDR2 YFSETQ. V gave up 7 bases and J gave up 5 bases, with 7 bases separating them. CDR3 in amino acids: CASSPDNEQFF. The CDR3 DNA follows: TGCGCCAGCTCCCCAGACAATGAGCAGTTCTTC.

This chain connects TRBV5-1 to TRBJ1-2; unclear D gene. The germline gives CDR1 SGHRS, CDR2 YFSETQ. V lost 0 bases to trimming and J lost 4 bases, with 7 bases between them. The CDR3 spans 13 residues. The CDR3 nucleotides read TGCGCCAGCAGCTTGGACAGAACCTATGGCTACACCTTC. Protein product: CASSLDRTYGYTF.

About this clone itself: Relative to the germline gene, one junction end is altered; a read error may explain this. The chain combines TRBV5-1 with TRBJ2-3; either TRBD1 or TRBD2 may supply D (5 bases each). Germline CDR1 is SGHRS and CDR2 is YFSETQ. The CDR3 is 15 amino acids. The CDR3 DNA sequence: TGCGCCAGCACCTTGGGGGAGAGGGGCACAGATACGCAGTATTTT. It is translated as CASTLGERGTDTQYF. The full variable domain, completed using reference TRBV5-1 and TRBJ2-3, is KAGVTQTPRYLIKTRGQQVTLSCSPISGHRSVSWYQQTPGQGLQFLFEYFSETQRNKGNFPGRFSGRQFSNSRSEMNVSTLELGDSALYLCASTLGERGTDTQYFGPGTRLTVL.

Many counts were recorded for this clone. The V and J genes are TRBV5-6 and TRBJ1-1; a possible D gene is TRBD1 (5 bases). The V gene lost 0 bases and the J gene lost 6 bases, with 6 bases spanning the gap. Germline V lookup: CDR1 SGHDT, CDR2 YYEEEE. The CDR3 sequence is 12 residues long. The chain's CDR3 is CASSLVQAEAFF. The CDR3 DNA reads as TGTGCCAGCAGCTTGGTACAGGCTGAAGCTTTCTTT.

The chain employs TRBV5-6 and TRBJ1-1, with TRBD1 as a possible D gene (5 bases). The length of the CDR3 is 15 residues. The germline V gene encodes CDR1 SGHDT and CDR2 YYEEEE. V was clipped by 0 bases and J by 1 base, with 10 bases between them. CDR3 DNA sequence: TGTGCCAGCAGCTTGGGAGGGGAGGGGAACACTGAAGCTTTCTTT. It codes for CASSLGGEGNTEAFF. The full variable domain, with the rest looked up from reference TRBV5-6 and TRBJ1-1, is DAGVTQSPTHLIKTRGQQVTLRCSPKSGHDTVSWYQQALGQGPQFIFQYYEEEERQRGNFPDRFSGHQFPNYSSELNVNALLLGDSALYLCASSLGGEGNTEAFFGQGTRLTVV.

The V call is TRBV7-8, the J call TRBJ2-1, with 11 bases that match TRBD2. Germline trimming cut 5 bases from V and 7 bases from J; bases unmatched to any gene: 7. Germline assignment: CDR1 SGHVS and CDR2 FQNEAQ. The CDR3 extends over 15 amino acids. The CDR3 DNA reads TGTGCCAGCAGCGCGGGACTAGCGGACAATAATGAGCAGTTCTTC. It codes for CASSAGLADNNEQFF.

This clone was detected once. The chain combines TRBV19 with TRBJ2-7, with D unclear. CDR1 and CDR2 (germline): LNHDA, SQIVND (reference sequence). The CDR3 contains 13 residues. The germline V and J ends were trimmed by 4 bases and 3 bases, with 10 bases remaining between them. The CDR3 loop is CASSTRIYYEQYF. CDR3 sequence (DNA): TGTGCCAGTAGTACCCGAATCTACTACGAGCAGTACTTC.

This chain links TRBV18 with TRBJ1-1; possible D gene TRBD1, 5 bases. CDR1 and CDR2 from the germline V gene are KGHSH and LQKENI. The CDR3 is 15 residues long. Trimming took off 3 bases at V and 0 bases at J, with 11 bases between the two ends. The CDR3 is CASSPSTEVNTEAFF. The CDR3 coding sequence is TGTGCCAGCTCACCCTCGACAGAGGTGAACACTGAAGCTTTCTTT.

The genes are TRBV3-1 (or the pseudogene TRBV3-2) and TRBJ2-2; perhaps TRBD2 as D (5 bases). V lost 5 bases and J 4 bases, leaving 11 bases between the germline ends. The CDR3 covers 14 residues. Germline CDR1 LGHDT, CDR2 YNNKEL (reference sequence). Here the CDR3 reads CASSTGLLTGELFF. CDR3 in DNA: TGTGCCAGCAGCACTGGACTCCTCACCGGGGAGCTGTTTTTT.

This chain uses TRBV7-2 with TRBJ2-7; D unresolved. CDR1 and CDR2 from the germline V gene are SGHTA and FQGNSA. V lost 5 bases and J lost 7, with 9 bases in between. This CDR3 is built from 11 residues. CDR3 residues: CASSPRTEQYF. DNA of the CDR3: TGTGCCAGCAGCCCTAGAACGGAGCAGTACTTC.

This chain links TRBV5-6 with TRBJ1-2; D is uncertain. This CDR3 is 18 amino acids long. Germline V lookup: CDR1 SGHDT, CDR2 YYEEEE. V was clipped by 4 bases and J by 9 bases, with 31 bases between them. CDR3 residues: CASSPFIPFLEGGNRYTF. The CDR3 DNA is TGTGCCAGCAGCCCGTTTATTCCCTTTTTAGAGGGCGGGAATCGCTACACCTTC.

The rearrangement uses TRBV5-1 and TRBJ2-1; possible D gene TRBD1, 6 bases. V was trimmed by 0 bases and J by 0 bases, leaving 22 bases between them. Germline V gene data show CDR1 as SGHRS and CDR2 as YFSETQ. This CDR3 comprises 20 residues. CDR3 in DNA: TGCGCCAGCAGCTTGGCCGGGACAAAGGGGCCCAAGAGCTCCTACAATGAGCAGTTCTTC. This gives the protein CASSLAGTKGPKSSYNEQFF. Filled out from reference TRBV5-1 and TRBJ2-1, the complete variable domain reads KAGVTQTPRYLIKTRGQQVTLSCSPISGHRSVSWYQQTPGQGLQFLFEYFSETQRNKGNFPGRFSGRQFSNSRSEMNVSTLELGDSALYLCASSLAGTKGPKSSYNEQFFGPGTRLTVL.

The chain carries TRBV19 and TRBJ2-3; 11 positions match TRBD2. With V trimmed by 4 bases and J by 5 bases, 8 bases remained unmatched. This CDR3 is 16 amino acids long. CDR1 and CDR2 from the germline V gene are LNHDA and SQIVND (reference sequence). CDR3 DNA: TGTGCCAGTAGTAGGTTAGCGGGGGGGCCCAAAGATACGCAGTATTTT. This translates into CASSRLAGGPKDTQYF.

The chain recombines TRBV5-4 with TRBJ2-5, with 12 nucleotides matching TRBD2. The length of the CDR3 is 16 residues. V shed 0 bases, J shed 4 bases, and the junction held 4 bases outside the gene matches. Germline CDR1 SGHNT, CDR2 YYREEE (reference sequence). The CDR3 protein is CASSLASGGDSETQYF. The CDR3 DNA sequence: TGTGCCAGCAGCTTGGCTAGCGGGGGGGACTCAGAGACCCAGTACTTC.

On this clone itself: Other DNA sequences in this sample translate to the same CDR3. J is TRBJ2-3 and V is TRBV5-1, with 8 bases aligning to TRBD1. V dropped 4 bases and J dropped 4; count of bases not matched to a gene: 8. The V gene's germline CDR1 is SGHRS and CDR2 YFSETQ. This CDR3 comprises 15 residues. The CDR3 nucleotides are TGCGCCAGCAGCCCCGGGACAGGAGGCGCAGATACGCAGTATTTT. Translation gives CASSPGTGGADTQYF.

V gene TRBV5-6 combines with J gene TRBJ2-5; D not resolved. Germline V gene sequence: CDR1 SGHDT, CDR2 YYEEEE. V lost 0 bases, J lost 4 bases, and 7 bases lay in between. CDR3 size: 13 residues. The CDR3, as DNA: TGTGCCAGCAGCTTGGATTCTATAGAGACCCAGTACTTC. This sequence encodes CASSLDSIETQYF.